One and the same sample provided the 3 T cell receptor beta chains below, sequenced in a study of blood T cell repertoires in COVID-19. The assay was immunoSEQ multiplex PCR, and TCRdb's table has in-frame clones only and misses some. The sample has some 200,000 clones, around 84% seen once. Sequenced: peripheral blood. These receptors originate from a woman aged 60 to 75 who had recovered from COVID-19.

This clone was seen a few times. V is TRBV29-1 and J is TRBJ2-1; D not certain. Trimming left V 1 base short and J 5 bases short, with 9 bases between. Germline lookup yields CDR1 SQVTM and CDR2 ANQGSEA. The CDR3 runs 13 residues. The CDR3 loop is CSVEGAVNNEQFF. CDR3 nucleotides: TGCAGCGTTGAAGGGGCAGTCAACAATGAGCAGTTCTTC.

The chain couples TRBV5-1 to TRBJ1-6, with 7 bases lining up with TRBD1. Germline V gene lookup returns CDR1 SGHRS and CDR2 YFSETQ. V shed 4 bases, J shed 7 bases, and the junction held 14 bases outside the gene matches. This CDR3 spans 17 amino acids. CDR3 in DNA: TGCGCCAGCAGCCCCCGGGACAGAAGACTGGGGAATTCACCCCTCCACTTT. Translating gives CASSPRDRRLGNSPLHF.

The genes are TRBV2 and TRBJ2-3, with D tentatively TRBD2 (6 bases). With 8 bases removed from V and 4 bases from J, the gap between germline ends came to 10 bases. This CDR3 is 12 amino acids long. Germline values: CDR1 SNHLY, CDR2 FYNNEI. CDR3 nucleotides: TGTGCCAGCCGCGGGGTACCAGATACGCAGTATTTT. It specifies CASRGVPDTQYF.